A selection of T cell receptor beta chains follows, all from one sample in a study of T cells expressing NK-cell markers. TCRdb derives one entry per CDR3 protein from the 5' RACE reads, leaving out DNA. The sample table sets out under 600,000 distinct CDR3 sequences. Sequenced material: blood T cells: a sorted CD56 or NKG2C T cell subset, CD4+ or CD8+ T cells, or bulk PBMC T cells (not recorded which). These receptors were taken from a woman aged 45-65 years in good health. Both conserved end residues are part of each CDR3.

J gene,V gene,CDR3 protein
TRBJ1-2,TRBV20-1,CSGWDVRRTYTF
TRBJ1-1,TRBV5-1,CASSPGQGAENTEAFF
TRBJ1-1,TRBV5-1,CASQQGEVMNTEAFF
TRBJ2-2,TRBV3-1,CASSLQGETGELFF
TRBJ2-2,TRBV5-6,CASSSRTSARLKLFF
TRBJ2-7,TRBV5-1,CASTPGQIPYEQYF
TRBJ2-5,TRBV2,CASIITGQETQYF
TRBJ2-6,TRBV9,CASSVGGLALGANVLTF
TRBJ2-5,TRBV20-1,CSARVLAGVIETQYF
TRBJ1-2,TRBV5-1,CASSLDLSGYTF
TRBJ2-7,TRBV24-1,CATAQSAGEQYF
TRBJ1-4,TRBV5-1,CASRRDFDEKLFF
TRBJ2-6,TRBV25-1,CASSEAGQGKSGANVLTF
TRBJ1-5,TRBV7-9,CASSPGQGSQPQHF
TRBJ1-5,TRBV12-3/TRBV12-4,CASRQGLVSNQPQHF
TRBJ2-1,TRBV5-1,CASSKEVSSYNEQFF
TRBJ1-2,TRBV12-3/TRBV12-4,CASSLTGGFRGYTF
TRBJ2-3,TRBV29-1,CSVGTGLRTDTQYF
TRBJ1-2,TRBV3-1,CASSQGTGWYGYTF
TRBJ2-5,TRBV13,CASSLRTGLGETQYF
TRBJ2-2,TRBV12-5,CASGSELAGFTGELFF
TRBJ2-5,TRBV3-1,CASSPMAETQYF
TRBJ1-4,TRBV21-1,CASSNRRGAEKLFF
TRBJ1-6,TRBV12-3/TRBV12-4,CASSLFGWPYDSPLHF
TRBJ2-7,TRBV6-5,CASSHESRGLAGAYEQYF
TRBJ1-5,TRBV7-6,CASSIRRDSNQPQHF
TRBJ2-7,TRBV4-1,CASSLRLGGTKIYEQYF
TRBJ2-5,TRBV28,CASSPVQGAVETQYF
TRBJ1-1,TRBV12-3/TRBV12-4,CASSPGVRRQTAEAFF
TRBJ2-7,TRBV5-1,CASSLRLAGGPGEQYF
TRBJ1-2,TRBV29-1,CSVWTGDYGYTF
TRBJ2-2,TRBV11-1,CASSPTDRAAGELFF
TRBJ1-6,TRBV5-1,CASSHGTPESPLHF
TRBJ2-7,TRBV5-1,CASSLTGLRNYEQYF
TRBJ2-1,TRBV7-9,CASGRLAGGRYNEQFF
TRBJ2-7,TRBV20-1,CSARVTLADYEQYF
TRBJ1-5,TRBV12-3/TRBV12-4,CASSFFGGRGQPQHF
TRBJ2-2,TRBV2,CASDREGGELFF
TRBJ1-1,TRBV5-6,CASSGEDRGSGAFF
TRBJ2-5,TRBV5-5,CASSPEGSGRAQETQYF
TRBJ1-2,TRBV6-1,CASRDVRGDNYGYTF
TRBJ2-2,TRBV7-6,CASSLLSGRGTGELFF
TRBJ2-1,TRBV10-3,CAISTSAQRDNEQFF
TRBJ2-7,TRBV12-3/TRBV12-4,CASKLKGISYEQYF
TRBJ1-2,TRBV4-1,CASSQPTDRVYGYTF
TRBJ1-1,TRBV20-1,CSARVPGPRNTEAFF
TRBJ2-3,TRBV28,CASSVQITQYF
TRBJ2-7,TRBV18,CASSLGSVSSYEQYF
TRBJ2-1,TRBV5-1,CASSLTSGRYNGNEQFF
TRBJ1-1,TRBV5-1,CASSLASRADTEAFF
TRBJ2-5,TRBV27,CASSLGGSSVRETQYF
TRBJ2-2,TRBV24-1,CATSDVSGATGELFF